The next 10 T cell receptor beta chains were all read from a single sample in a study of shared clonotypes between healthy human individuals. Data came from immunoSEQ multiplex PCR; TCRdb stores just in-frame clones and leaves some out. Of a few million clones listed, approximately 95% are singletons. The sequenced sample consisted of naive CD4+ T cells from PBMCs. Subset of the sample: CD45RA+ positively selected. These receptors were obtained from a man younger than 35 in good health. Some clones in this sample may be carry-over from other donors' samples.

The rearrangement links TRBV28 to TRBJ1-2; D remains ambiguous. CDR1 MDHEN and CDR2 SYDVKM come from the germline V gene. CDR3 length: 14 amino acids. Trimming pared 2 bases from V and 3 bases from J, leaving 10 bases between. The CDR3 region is CASSLVALDYGYTF. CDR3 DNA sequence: TGTGCCAGCAGTTTAGTGGCCTTAGACTATGGCTACACCTTC.

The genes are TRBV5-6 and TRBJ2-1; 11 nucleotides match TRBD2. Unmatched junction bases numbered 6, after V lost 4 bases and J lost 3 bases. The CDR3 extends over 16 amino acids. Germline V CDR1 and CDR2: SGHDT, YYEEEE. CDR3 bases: TGTGCCAGCAGCACCGAACTAGCGGGAGACTACAATGAGCAGTTCTTC. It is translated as CASSTELAGDYNEQFF.

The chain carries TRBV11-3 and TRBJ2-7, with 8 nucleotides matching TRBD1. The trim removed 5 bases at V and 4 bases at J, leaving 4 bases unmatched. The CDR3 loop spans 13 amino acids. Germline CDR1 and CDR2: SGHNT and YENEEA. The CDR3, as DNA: TGTGCCAGCAGCGAAAGGACAGGGTACGAGCAGTACTTC. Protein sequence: CASSERTGYEQYF.

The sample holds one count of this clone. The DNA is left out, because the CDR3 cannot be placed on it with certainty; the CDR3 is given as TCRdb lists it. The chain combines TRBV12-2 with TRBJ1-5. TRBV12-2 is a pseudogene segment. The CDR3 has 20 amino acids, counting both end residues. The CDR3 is CASRLVAAGAGANSNQPQHF.

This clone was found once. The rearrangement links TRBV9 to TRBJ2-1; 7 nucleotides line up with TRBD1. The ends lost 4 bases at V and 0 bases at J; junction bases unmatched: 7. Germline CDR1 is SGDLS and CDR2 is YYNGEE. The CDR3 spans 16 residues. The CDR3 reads CASSLRGQSSYNEQFF. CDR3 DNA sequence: TGTGCCAGCAGCCTTCGGGGACAGAGCTCCTACAATGAGCAGTTCTTC.

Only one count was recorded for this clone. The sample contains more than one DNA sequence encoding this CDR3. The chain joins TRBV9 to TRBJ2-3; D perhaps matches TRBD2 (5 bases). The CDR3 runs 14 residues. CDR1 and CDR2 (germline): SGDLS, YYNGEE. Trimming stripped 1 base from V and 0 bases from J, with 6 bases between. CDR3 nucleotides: TGTGCCAGCAGCGTAAGAGGGAGCACAGATACGCAGTATTTT. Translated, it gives CASSVRGSTDTQYF.

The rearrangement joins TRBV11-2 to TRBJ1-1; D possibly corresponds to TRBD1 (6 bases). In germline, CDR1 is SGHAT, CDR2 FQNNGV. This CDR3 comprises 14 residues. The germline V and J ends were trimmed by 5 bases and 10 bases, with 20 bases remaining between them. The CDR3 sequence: CASSQWRGARVAFF. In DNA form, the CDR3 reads TGTGCCAGCAGCCAGTGGAGGGGGGCGAGGGTAGCTTTCTTT.

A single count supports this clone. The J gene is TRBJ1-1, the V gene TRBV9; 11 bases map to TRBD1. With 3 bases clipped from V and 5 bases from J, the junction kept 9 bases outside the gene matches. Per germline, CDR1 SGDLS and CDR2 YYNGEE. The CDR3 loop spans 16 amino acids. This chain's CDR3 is CASSGAGTGGFTEAFF. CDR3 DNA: TGTGCCAGCAGCGGAGCCGGGACAGGGGGGTTTACTGAAGCTTTCTTT.

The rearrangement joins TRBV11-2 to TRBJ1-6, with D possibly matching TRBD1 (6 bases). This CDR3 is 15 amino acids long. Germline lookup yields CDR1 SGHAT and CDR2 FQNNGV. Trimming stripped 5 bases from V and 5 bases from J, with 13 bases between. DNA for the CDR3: TGTGCCAGCAGCCAAAACAGGGTTAATAATTCACCCCTCCACTTT. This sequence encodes CASSQNRVNNSPLHF.

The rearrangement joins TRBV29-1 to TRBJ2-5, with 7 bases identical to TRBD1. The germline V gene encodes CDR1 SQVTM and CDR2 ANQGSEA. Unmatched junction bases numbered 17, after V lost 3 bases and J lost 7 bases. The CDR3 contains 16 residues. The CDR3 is CSVDKPGTEPKGTQYF. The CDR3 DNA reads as TGCAGCGTTGATAAACCCGGGACAGAGCCTAAGGGGACCCAGTACTTC.